This passage covers 2 T cell receptor beta chains from one sample sequenced in a study of CXCR3-negative and CXCR3-positive naive CD8 T cells. Through 5' RACE with UMI labels, the TRB cDNA libraries were prepared. After re-calling the 5' RACE reads, TCRdb lists one entry per CDR3 protein, DNA absent. The sample is made up of roughly 100,000 distinct CDR3 sequences, and the top ten hold roughly 1.1% of it. Sequenced sample: naive CXCR3- CD8+ T cells from blood. Subset indicated: CD45RO-CCR7+CD27+CD95- naive CD8+ T cells lacking CXCR3 (TNR3-). Every receptor here comes from a human donor in good health. Some clones in this sample may be carry-over from other donors' samples.

V gene TRBV7-3 combines with J gene TRBJ1-1. From germline, CDR1 is SGHTA and CDR2 FQGTGA. The length of the CDR3 is 15 residues. CDR3 sequence: CASSSGTSAGNEAFF.

The chain is built from TRBV23-1 and TRBJ2-3; TCRdb selects TRBD1, and the lack of DNA leaves this call unchecked. TRBV23-1 is labeled an ORF, and its function is uncertain. CDR3 length: 14 amino acids. The CDR3 loop is CASSQSTGTDTQYF.